This T cell receptor (beta chain) is drawn from a study of T cell responses to AZD1222 COVID-19 vaccine. Study-wide points: Donors were mostly white British, more females; clonal diversity possibly underestimated.

Worth noting for this clone: Antigen specificity is unknown.

The germline V gene encodes CDR1 SNHLY and CDR2 FYNNEI. This CDR3 region has 8 residues. V was trimmed by 9 bases and J by 8 bases, leaving 1 base between them. The repertoire was sequenced with immunoSEQ multiplex PCR; TCRdb's copy has only in-frame clones and lacks some. This table has over 75,000 clones, under 90% appearing once. The chain links TRBV2 to TRBJ2-2, with no clear D. The sample was peripheral blood, taken on day 0 of AZD1222 vaccination. The TCR sequence derives from an adult in good health. CDR3 residues: CARGELFF. DNA for the CDR3: TGTGCCAGAGGGGAGCTGTTTTTT.